One sample yielded the 17 T cell receptor beta chains listed below, sequenced in a study of regulatory T cells in long-lasting Graves disease. HTBI primers from iRepertoire and Arm-PCR of CDR3 regions yielded the TCR beta libraries. TCRdb re-called the multiplex PCR reads through MiXCR, storing one row per CDR3 protein. The sample has approximately 300,000 distinct CDR3 sequences, 15% to 20% seen once. Described time point: newly diagnosed GD, antithyroid drugs for less than 3 months. The TCR library was made from RNA extracted from PBMCs. The starting material was peripheral blood mononuclear cells (PBMCs), obtained at new diagnosis, from a patient treated with antithyroid drugs. These TCRs come from a female donor with Graves disease.

The chain is built from TRBV9 and TRBJ1-2, with a possible D match to TRBD1 (6 bases). V was pared by 3 bases and J by 4 bases, with 13 bases between. The CDR3 extends over 14 amino acids. Germline V CDR1 and CDR2: SGDLS, YYNGEE. In nucleotides, the CDR3 is TGTGCCAGCAGCGCCCGGGACACCAGCTATGGCTACACCTTC. Encoded protein: CASSARDTSYGYTF.

The table lists this clonotype with many counts. The chain carries TRBV11-2 and TRBJ2-7, with D unclear. V shed 6 bases and J shed 2 bases, with 17 bases lying between them. Germline V CDR1 and CDR2: SGHAT, FQNNGV. This CDR3 has 15 amino acids. The CDR3 region has the DNA TGTGCCAGCAGGGGAATGGGTCCTCCAACCTACGAGCAGTACTTC. It yields the protein CASRGMGPPTYEQYF.

This clonotype has at least ten counts. This sequence joins TRBV6-1 and TRBJ2-1; 7 bases align to TRBD2. The CDR3 is made up of 15 amino acids. Germline lookup yields CDR1 MNHNS and CDR2 SASEGT. J was trimmed by 4 bases and V by 4 bases; bases with no gene match: 7. CDR3 sequence: CASSASGTSYNEQFF. The CDR3 DNA sequence: TGTGCCAGCAGTGCGAGCGGGACCTCTTACAATGAGCAGTTCTTC.

The CDR3 is CASSIIPAGGNTIYF. The CDR3 DNA sequence: TGCGCCAGCTCCATAATACCCGCGGGAGGAAACACCATATATTTT. The chain combines TRBV5-1 with TRBJ1-3; D not resolved. Trimming took off 7 bases at V and 4 bases at J, with 18 bases between the two ends. Germline V CDR1 and CDR2: SGHRS, YFSETQ. The CDR3 sequence is 15 residues long.

This clonotype was picked up many times. V usage is TRBV2 and J usage is TRBJ2-2; D might be TRBD2 (5 bases). The germline V gene has CDR1 SNHLY and CDR2 FYNNEI. V shed 2 bases and J shed 5 bases, with 18 bases lying between them. The CDR3 has 17 amino acids. CDR3 in DNA: TGTGCCAGCAGTGAAAGGTCAGGCAGGACTTTAACCGGGGAGCTGTTTTTT. This encodes CASSERSGRTLTGELFF.

This chain uses TRBV20-1 with TRBJ2-7; D remains ambiguous. Trimming took off 1 base at V and 6 bases at J, with 16 bases between the two ends. CDR3 length: 14 amino acids. Germline CDR1 is DFQATT and CDR2 is SNEGSKA (reference sequence). The CDR3 is CSARASKPRPEQYF. CDR3 sequence (DNA): TGCAGTGCTAGAGCGTCGAAACCCCGCCCCGAGCAGTACTTC.

This clonotype has a count of ten or more. This sequence joins TRBV6-1 and TRBJ2-7; TRBD1 aligns across 7 bases. Germline CDR1 is MNHNS and CDR2 is SASEGT. V lost 4 bases to trimming and J lost 1 base; unmatched junction nucleotides: 7. The CDR3 has 15 residues. The DNA of the CDR3 is TGTGCCAGCAGTGCAGACGAACAGGGGTCCTACGAGCAGTACTTC. Amino acids: CASSADEQGSYEQYF.

This clonotype was picked up many times. The chain joins TRBV30 to TRBJ1-5, with D unclear. V dropped 1 base and J dropped 7 bases, with 14 bases sitting between them. The CDR3 sequence is 14 residues long. The V gene's germline CDR1 is GTSNPN and CDR2 SVGIG (reference sequence). As DNA, the CDR3 is TGTGCCTGGAGTGCCGGGGAGGGAGGCCAGCCCCAGCATTTT. It translates to CAWSAGEGGQPQHF.

This clonotype was picked up many times. The chain combines TRBV6-1 with TRBJ2-1; D may correspond to TRBD1 or TRBD2 (6 bases each). Germline values: CDR1 MNHNS, CDR2 SASEGT. This CDR3 contains 15 residues. V shed 5 bases and J shed 4 bases, with 15 bases lying between them. The CDR3 DNA reads as TGTGCCAGCAGTCGCAGGGGTCGGGGGTACAATGAGCAGTTCTTC. This translates into CASSRRGRGYNEQFF.

This clonotype was found many times. The J gene is TRBJ1-1, the V gene TRBV30; D unresolved. Per germline, CDR1 GTSNPN and CDR2 SVGIG (reference sequence). The CDR3 is 15 residues long. V was pared by 3 bases and J by 6 bases, with 20 bases between. CDR3 bases: TGTGCCTGGAGGGGGTCACGGGTGCGTCGGGCTGAAGCTTTCTTT. It specifies CAWRGSRVRRAEAFF.

This clonotype was detected many times. The chain links TRBV20-1 to TRBJ2-7; 8 nucleotides align to TRBD1. V was pared by 1 base and J by 3 bases, with 8 bases of the junction left unmatched. The germline CDR1 and CDR2 sequences are DFQATT and SNEGSKA (reference sequence). The CDR3 runs to 15 residues. The DNA of the CDR3 is TGCAGTGCTAGAGCCCCGGGACAGGTGGGCTACGAGCAGTACTTC. Translated: CSARAPGQVGYEQYF.

The chain is built from TRBV7-3 and TRBJ2-3, with D tentatively TRBD1 or TRBD2 (5 bases each). The germline V gene encodes CDR1 SGHTA and CDR2 FQGTGA. Trimming took 5 bases from V and 6 from J, leaving 21 bases between them. This CDR3 is built from 16 residues. CDR3 residues: CASSPYVGGWQDTQYF. The CDR3, as DNA: TGTGCCAGCAGCCCGTACGTTGGGGGATGGCAGGATACGCAGTATTTT.

This clonotype was counted ten times or more. This chain connects TRBV15 to TRBJ1-4, with D possibly TRBD1 on 5 matching bases. CDR1 is LNHNV and CDR2 is YYDKDF in the germline V gene (reference sequence). This CDR3 region has 15 residues. The V and J ends lost 0 bases and 2 bases respectively, with 7 bases between them. Here the CDR3 reads CATSRDRGTNEKLFF. The CDR3 nucleotides are TGTGCCACCAGCAGAGATCGGGGGACTAATGAAAAACTGTTTTTT.

The V and J genes are TRBV18 and TRBJ2-1, with D unresolved. This CDR3 region has 15 residues. V was pared by 2 bases and J by 6 bases, with 14 bases between. Germline CDR1 reads KGHSH; CDR2 reads LQKENI. CDR3 in DNA: TGTGCCAGCTCACCATGGGATACAGTGGCCAATGAGCAGTTCTTC. This encodes CASSPWDTVANEQFF.

This clonotype was seen at least ten times. J is TRBJ2-7 and V is TRBV6-2 or TRBV6-3; the D gene is possibly TRBD2 (6 bases). Germline values: CDR1 MNHEY, CDR2 SVGEGT. V lost 4 bases to trimming and J lost 4 bases, with 11 bases between them. The CDR3 contains 13 residues. The CDR3, as DNA: TGTGCCAGCAGTTCCTCGGGGGATTACGAGCAGTACTTC. Amino acids: CASSSSGDYEQYF.

The chain carries TRBV27 and TRBJ2-2; D is ambiguous. The CDR3 totals 14 residues. V dropped 4 bases and J dropped 1 base, with 7 bases sitting between them. Germline V gene lookup returns CDR1 MNHEY and CDR2 SMNVEV (reference sequence). The CDR3 spells CASSYLGNTGELFF. DNA for the CDR3: TGTGCCAGCAGTTACCTTGGGAACACCGGGGAGCTGTTTTTT.

Notes on this clonotype: With a far larger clone one base away, a read error is the likely cause. This chain joins TRBV11-2 and TRBJ2-4; 9 bases match TRBD2. The DNA end lines up better with TRBJ2-1; the J call may be wrong. Germline assignment: CDR1 SGHAT and CDR2 FQNNGV. This CDR3 has 16 amino acids. The CDR3 is CASSLGTSPNWETQFF. The CDR3 coding sequence is TGTGCCAGCAGCTTGGGGACTAGCCCTAATTGGGAGACCCAGTTCTTC.